This entry concerns a single TCR beta chain. Other DNA sequences in the same sample also yield this CDR3. Under the authors' procedure: Differences in CDR3 between clinicopathological groups were drawn on to build a classifier intended to discriminate distant-metastatic papillary thyroid cancer patients. TCRdb ran MiXCR on the PCR reads. The V and J calls and clone size are TCRdb's, not the authors'. Of 6,600 or so clones in the sample, approximately 25% were seen once. The sample belongs to a study of metastatic and nonmetastatic thyroid tumors. Study information: Repertoires from malignant and benign thyroid patients were compared across blood and tumor or nodule tissue.

Patients underwent thyroid surgery, and none had received any treatment before it. The V gene's germline CDR1 is DFQATT and CDR2 SNEGSKA (reference sequence). This CDR3 is built from 12 residues. Sequenced material: adjacent normal tissue. The sequence derives from a male donor with papillary thyroid cancer or a benign thyroid nodule (not recorded which). Some clones in this sample may be carry-over from other donors' samples. The rearrangement links TRBV20-1 to TRBJ2-5, with 7 positions matching TRBD2. CDR3 bases: TGCAACGCACTAGCGCCAGGGGAGACCCAGTACTTC. This encodes CNALAPGETQYF.